The T cell receptor beta chain described here comes from a study of T cells in Graves' hyperthyroidism and ophthalmopathy. Using RNA transcripts as the source, TCR beta CDR3 regions were amplified. HTBI primers were employed in a first-round RT-PCR of the TCR CDR3. TCRdb ran MiXCR on the multiplex PCR reads and lists one entry per CDR3 protein. The sample lists some 800,000 distinct CDR3 sequences, around 39% seen once, with around 10% in the top ten. Based on clinical symptoms, serum thyroxine and TRAb, thyroid ultrasound and orbital computed tomography, diagnoses were reached. PBMCs came from 7.5 to 10 ml fresh peripheral blood. The sequence derives from a man younger than 35 with Graves' hyperthyroidism. The specimen was blood.

Written as DNA, the CDR3 is TGCAGTGCGGAAACCGGGACTGGCGGGACCAATCAGCCCCAGCATTTT. It codes for CSAETGTGGTNQPQHF. This chain links TRBV20-1 with TRBJ1-5, with D maybe TRBD1 (5 bases). CDR3 length equals 16 residues. The germline V gene has CDR1 DFQATT and CDR2 SNEGSKA (reference sequence). Trimming took 6 bases from V and 3 from J, leaving 21 bases between them.